This TCR beta chain was observed in a study of PD-1 blockade in classical Hodgkin lymphoma. There was relapse after autologous stem cell transplantation in every patient, and there was variation in brentuximab vedotin exposure. Trimming took off 3 bases at V and 0 bases at J, with 14 bases between the two ends. The CDR3 runs 16 residues. The germline V gene encodes CDR1 SGHTA and CDR2 FQGNSA. The assay was immunoSEQ multiplex PCR, and TCRdb's table has in-frame clones only and misses some. The sample holds 4,000 to 4,500 clones; roughly 77% are singletons and the top ten take roughly 38%. The V and J genes are TRBV7-2 and TRBJ1-1, with TRBD1 as a possible D gene (5 bases). The material sequenced was peripheral blood mononuclear cells (PBMCs), taken at baseline. The source is a human donor with classical Hodgkin lymphoma. CDR3 in DNA: TGTGCCAGCAGCTTCGGCACAGGCGTGTTGAACACTGAAGCTTTCTTT. Its translation: CASSFGTGVLNTEAFF.